One and the same sample provided the 27 T cell receptor beta chains below, sequenced in a study of chemoradiotherapy in HPV16-positive cancers. The table came from immunoSEQ multiplex PCR; TCRdb's copy has only in-frame clones and leaves some out. The sample has about 32,000 clones; about nine tenths are singletons. The sample here was blood, taken from a patient who underwent chemoradiotherapy. The source is a human donor with HPV-associated anogenital cancer.

The chain links TRBV27 to TRBJ2-7; D is perhaps TRBD1 (6 bases). Trimming cost V 5 bases and J 6 bases, with 17 bases left between them. The germline gives CDR1 MNHEY, CDR2 SMNVEV (reference sequence). This CDR3 has 14 amino acids. CDR3 coding DNA: TGTGCCAGCAGTCCCCGGGACACCCGGGGCGAGCAGTACTTC. Its protein is CASSPRDTRGEQYF.

The J gene is TRBJ2-5, the V gene TRBV5-1; D gene uncertain. CDR3 length: 14 residues. Germline V lookup: CDR1 SGHRS, CDR2 YFSETQ. V lost 4 bases and J 0 bases, leaving 10 bases between the germline ends. The CDR3 spells CASSPDWYQETQYF. The CDR3 DNA reads as TGCGCCAGCAGCCCAGATTGGTACCAAGAGACCCAGTACTTC.

V is TRBV19 and J is TRBJ2-1; 10 bases match TRBD2. Germline CDR1 reads LNHDA; CDR2 reads SQIVND (reference sequence). Trimming cost V 5 bases and J 6 bases; bases outside gene matches: 7. The CDR3 is 15 residues long. The chain's CDR3 is CASSFSGGRGNEQFF. The CDR3 coding sequence is TGTGCCAGTAGTTTTAGCGGGGGGAGGGGCAATGAGCAGTTCTTC.

The chain carries TRBV7-9 and TRBJ2-1, with TRBD2 matching over 11 bases. Germline loops: CDR1 SEHNR, CDR2 FQNEAQ (reference sequence). Unmatched junction bases numbered 8, after V lost 6 bases and J lost 4 bases. CDR3 length equals 16 residues. The CDR3 is CASRDTGTSGYNEQFF. As DNA, the CDR3 is TGTGCCAGCAGGGATACCGGGACTAGCGGTTACAATGAGCAGTTCTTC.

The rearrangement links TRBV4-1 to TRBJ2-1, with 9 bases fitting TRBD1. The CDR3 totals 15 residues. CDR1 MGHRA and CDR2 YSYEKL come from the germline V gene. Trimming at V came to 3 bases and at J to 4 bases, leaving 4 bases not matched to a gene. CDR3 in DNA: TGCGCCAGCAGCCAGGGACAGGGAAATTACAATGAGCAGTTCTTC. Protein: CASSQGQGNYNEQFF.

V is TRBV6-1 and J is TRBJ1-2; a possible D gene is TRBD1 (5 bases). The ends were cut back, 6 bases at V and 3 bases at J, with 14 bases in the middle. The V gene's germline CDR1 is MNHNS and CDR2 SASEGT. The CDR3 loop spans 14 amino acids. This chain's CDR3 is CASSYGAGDYGYTF. The CDR3 nucleotides read TGTGCCAGCAGCTACGGGGCGGGGGACTATGGCTACACCTTC.

This clone was seen once. The chain is built from TRBV27 and TRBJ1-4; D is perhaps TRBD1 (6 bases). The CDR3 extends over 16 amino acids. Germline values: CDR1 MNHEY, CDR2 SMNVEV (reference sequence). The V end lost 5 bases, the J end lost 0 bases, and 13 bases lay between the germline ends. The CDR3 loop is CASSPGQTTTNEKLFF. In nucleotides, the CDR3 is TGTGCCAGCAGTCCCGGACAGACGACAACTAATGAAAAACTGTTTTTT.

The chain carries TRBV11-2 and TRBJ2-1; TRBD2 aligns across 7 bases. Germline V gene sequence: CDR1 SGHAT, CDR2 FQNNGV. The V gene end was trimmed by 0 bases and the J gene end by 1 base; junction bases not matched to a gene: 6. The CDR3 spans 17 residues. DNA of the CDR3: TGTGCCAGCAGCTTAGATTGGGGGGGAGCATCCTACAATGAGCAGTTCTTC. It codes for CASSLDWGGASYNEQFF. Full variable domain (outside the CDR3, taken from reference TRBV11-2 and TRBJ2-1): EAGVAQSPRYKIIEKRQSVAFWCNPISGHATLYWYQQILGQGPKLLIQFQNNGVVDDSQLPKDRFSAERLKGVDSTLKIQPAKLEDSAVYLCASSLDWGGASYNEQFFGPGTRLTVL.

J is TRBJ2-3 and V is TRBV28, with D perhaps matching TRBD2 (5 bases). The ends were cut back, 5 bases at V and 4 bases at J, with 10 bases in the middle. The CDR3 contains 13 residues. CDR1 is MDHEN and CDR2 is SYDVKM in the germline V gene. CDR3 region: CASSGVAPDTQYF. The CDR3 bases are TGTGCCAGCAGTGGAGTAGCGCCAGATACGCAGTATTTT.

This clone has only one observation. The CDR3 coding sequence is TGCGCCAGCAGCTTAGACAGGGATCTCACAGATACGCAGTATTTT. It codes for CASSLDRDLTDTQYF. This chain connects TRBV5-1 to TRBJ2-3, with 7 positions matching TRBD1. The junction had 5 bases not matched to a gene; V was cut back by 2 bases and J by 2 bases. The CDR3 extends over 15 amino acids. Looked up from germline, CDR1 is SGHRS and CDR2 is YFSETQ. The full variable domain, rest sourced from reference TRBV5-1 and TRBJ2-3, is KAGVTQTPRYLIKTRGQQVTLSCSPISGHRSVSWYQQTPGQGLQFLFEYFSETQRNKGNFPGRFSGRQFSNSRSEMNVSTLELGDSALYLCASSLDRDLTDTQYFGPGTRLTVL.

The V gene is TRBV6-4, the J gene TRBJ2-3, with a weak D call TRBD2 (5 bases). This CDR3 has 15 amino acids. Germline CDR1 MRHNA, CDR2 SNTAGT. The V and J ends lost 3 bases and 7 bases respectively, with 17 bases between them. The CDR3 loop reads CASSEVGGPGNTQYF. Written as DNA, the CDR3 is TGTGCCAGCAGTGAGGTGGGCGGTCCGGGAAATACGCAGTATTTT.

This chain links TRBV6-5 with TRBJ1-2; 10 nucleotides line up with TRBD1. The germline V gene encodes CDR1 MNHEY and CDR2 SVGAGI. The ends lost 5 bases at V and 1 base at J; junction bases unmatched: 4. The CDR3 is 15 residues long. CDR3 coding DNA: TGTGCCAGCAGTACCCGGGACAGGGGTAACTATGGCTACACCTTC. This codes for CASSTRDRGNYGYTF.

V gene TRBV19 combines with J gene TRBJ2-1; TRBD2 matches 11 bases. V was pared by 1 base and J by 1 base, with 0 bases of the junction left unmatched. The germline CDR1 and CDR2 sequences are LNHDA and SQIVND (reference sequence). The CDR3 is 16 amino acids. Written as DNA, the CDR3 is TGTGCCAGTAGTATAGGGACTAGCGGGTCCTACAATGAGCAGTTCTTC. Its protein is CASSIGTSGSYNEQFF.

In DNA, the CDR3 is TGTGCCTGGAGTCTGGCTAACTATGGCTACACCTTC. This sequence encodes CAWSLANYGYTF. The chain is built from TRBV30 and TRBJ1-2, with unresolved D. V was cut by 2 bases and J by 0 bases, with 4 bases left in between. The CDR3 spans 12 residues. CDR1 is GTSNPN, CDR2 SVGIG, per germline (reference sequence).

The rearrangement uses TRBV6-8 and TRBJ2-2, with TRBD2 as a possible D gene (6 bases). The V end was cut by 5 bases, the J end by 6 bases, with 13 bases between. Germline values: CDR1 MNHGY, CDR2 SAAAGT. The CDR3 contains 14 residues. DNA for the CDR3: TGTGCCAGCAGTCCCACTAGCTCCGCCGGGGAGCTGTTTTTT. This encodes CASSPTSSAGELFF.

The V and J genes are TRBV21-1 and TRBJ2-7; the table names TRBD1, a call not compared with the DNA. TRBV21-1 constitutes a pseudogene. This CDR3 contains 16 residues. This CDR3 is CASSSGSRDRGNEQYF. DNA for the CDR3: TGTGCCAGCAGCAGCGGTTCTCGGGACAGGGGGAACGAGCAGTACTTC.

The chain links TRBV13 to TRBJ2-3; perhaps D is TRBD1 or TRBD2 (5 bases each). CDR1 and CDR2 from the germline V gene are PRHDT and FYEKMQ (reference sequence). The CDR3 has 15 residues. The ends were cut back, 1 base at V and 3 bases at J, with 11 bases in the middle. CDR3 DNA: TGTGCCAGCAGCTTAGCCCGGGACGGGACAGATACGCAGTATTTT. This codes for CASSLARDGTDTQYF.

CDR3 residues: CASSSLGGGEKLFF. CDR3 sequence (DNA): TGTGCCAGCAGCTCCCTGGGGGGAGGCGAAAAACTGTTTTTT. The chain is built from TRBV11-2 and TRBJ1-4, with D possibly matching TRBD1 (5 bases). The CDR3 consists of 14 residues. Germline V gene sequence: CDR1 SGHAT, CDR2 FQNNGV. Trimming left V 4 bases short and J 8 bases short, with 14 bases between. The entire variable domain, with the rest obtained from reference TRBV11-2 and TRBJ1-4, is as follows: EAGVAQSPRYKIIEKRQSVAFWCNPISGHATLYWYQQILGQGPKLLIQFQNNGVVDDSQLPKDRFSAERLKGVDSTLKIQPAKLEDSAVYLCASSSLGGGEKLFFGSGTQLSVL.

This rearrangement joins TRBV6-6 to TRBJ2-1, with TRBD1 matching over 7 bases. The CDR3 spans 15 residues. The germline V gene encodes CDR1 MNHNY and CDR2 SVGAGI (reference sequence). Trimming at V came to 4 bases and at J to 12 bases, leaving 15 bases not matched to a gene. The CDR3 DNA follows: TGTGCCAGCAGTTCCCAGGGGGAAAGTCCTCGACTGCAGTTCTTC. As protein: CASSSQGESPRLQFF.

This clone occurred once. The chain recombines TRBV6-1 with TRBJ1-3, with D perhaps matching TRBD1 (6 bases). The germline CDR1 and CDR2 sequences are MNHNS and SASEGT. V was pared by 8 bases and J by 4 bases, with 24 bases between. This CDR3 has 17 amino acids. The chain's CDR3 is CASYEGGGFQRGNTIYF. CDR3 nucleotides: TGTGCCAGCTATGAAGGGGGGGGCTTTCAACGGGGAAACACCATATATTTT.

The V call is TRBV2, the J call TRBJ1-1; TRBD1 might be the D (6 bases). V shed 3 bases and J shed 1 base, with 12 bases lying between them. Germline assignment: CDR1 SNHLY and CDR2 FYNNEI. The CDR3 totals 15 residues. CDR3 coding DNA: TGTGCCAGCAGTGAGCGATGGGGGGCGAACACTGAAGCTTTCTTT. Translated, it gives CASSERWGANTEAFF.

The J gene is TRBJ2-1, the V gene TRBV10-3; the D gene is possibly TRBD2 (6 bases). CDR1 is ENHRY and CDR2 is SYGVKD in the germline V gene. The CDR3 has 12 residues. Trimming cost V 6 bases and J 9 bases, with 12 bases left between them. CDR3 in DNA: TGTGCCATCAGGGGGGAGGCGGGTGAGCAGTTCTTC. Translated: CAIRGEAGEQFF.

The gene calls are TRBV5-1 and TRBJ2-3, with D tentatively TRBD1 (5 bases). V lost 0 bases and J 2 bases, leaving 10 bases between the germline ends. The CDR3 runs to 15 residues. In germline, CDR1 is SGHRS, CDR2 YFSETQ. The CDR3 loop is CASSLGQGNTDTQYF. The CDR3 bases are TGCGCCAGCAGCTTGGGGCAGGGTAACACAGATACGCAGTATTTT.

The rearrangement joins TRBV7-9 to TRBJ2-3, with 7 bases lining up with TRBD1. Germline CDR1 SEHNR, CDR2 FQNEAQ (reference sequence). This CDR3 comprises 13 residues. Trimming took 7 bases from V and 4 from J; bases not matched to a gene: 5. The CDR3 coding sequence is TGTGCCAGCACTGACAGGGCCCCAGATACGCAGTATTTT. Protein sequence: CASTDRAPDTQYF.

The chain uses TRBV4-3 and TRBJ2-7, with D possibly matching TRBD1 (5 bases). The CDR3 runs 16 residues. V dropped 4 bases and J dropped 5 bases, with 21 bases sitting between them. The germline CDR1 and CDR2 sequences are LGHNA and YSLEER. In nucleotides, the CDR3 is TGCGCCAGCAGCCGGGGCCTTCTTATTTTCAACGACGAGCAGTACTTC. Translating gives CASSRGLLIFNDEQYF.

The chain couples TRBV15 to TRBJ2-1; D not certain. The V end was cut by 4 bases, the J end by 10 bases, with 8 bases between. CDR3 length: 11 amino acids. The germline V gene encodes CDR1 LNHNV and CDR2 YYDKDF (reference sequence). The CDR3 DNA sequence: TGTGCCACCAGCAACTCACGGGAGCAGTTCTTC. The encoded protein is CATSNSREQFF.

The rearrangement uses TRBV11-2 and TRBJ1-2, with no clear D. V lost 0 bases and J lost 7, with 21 bases in between. The CDR3 sequence is 17 residues long. Germline CDR1 SGHAT, CDR2 FQNNGV. The CDR3 DNA follows: TGTGCCAGCAGCTTAGATATGCTGGGCAGAATTCCCGTTGGCTACACCTTC. Encoded protein: CASSLDMLGRIPVGYTF.